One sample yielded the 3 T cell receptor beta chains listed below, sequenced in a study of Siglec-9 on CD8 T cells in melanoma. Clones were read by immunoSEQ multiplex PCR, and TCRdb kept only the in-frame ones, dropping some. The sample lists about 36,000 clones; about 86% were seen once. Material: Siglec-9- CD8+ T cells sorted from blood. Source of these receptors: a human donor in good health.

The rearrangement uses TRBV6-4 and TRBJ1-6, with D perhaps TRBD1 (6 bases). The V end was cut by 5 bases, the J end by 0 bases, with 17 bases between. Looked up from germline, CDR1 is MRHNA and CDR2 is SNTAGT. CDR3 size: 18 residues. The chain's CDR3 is CASSKGQWQSSYNSPLHF. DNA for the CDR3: TGTGCCAGCAGTAAAGGACAGTGGCAAAGCTCCTATAATTCACCCCTCCACTTT.

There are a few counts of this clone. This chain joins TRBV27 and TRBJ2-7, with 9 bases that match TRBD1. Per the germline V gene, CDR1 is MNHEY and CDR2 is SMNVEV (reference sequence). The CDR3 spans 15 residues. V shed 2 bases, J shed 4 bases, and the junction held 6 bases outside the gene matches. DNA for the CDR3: TGTGCCAGCAGTTTAGTCCGGGACAGGGTGTACGAGCAGTACTTC. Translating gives CASSLVRDRVYEQYF.

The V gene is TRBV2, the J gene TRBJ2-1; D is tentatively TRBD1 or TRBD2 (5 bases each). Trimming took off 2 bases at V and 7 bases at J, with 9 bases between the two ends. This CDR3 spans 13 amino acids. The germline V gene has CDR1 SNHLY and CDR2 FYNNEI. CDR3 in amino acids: CASSEIEGNEQFF. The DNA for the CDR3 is TGTGCCAGCAGTGAAATAGAGGGGAATGAGCAGTTCTTC.